Following are 4 T cell receptor beta chains from one sample sequenced in a study of regulatory T cells in long-lasting Graves disease. With iRepertoire HTBI primers and Arm-PCR of CDR3 regions, TCR beta libraries were built. Each CDR3 protein is one row after TCRdb ran MiXCR on the multiplex PCR reads. The sample carries hundreds of thousands of distinct CDR3 sequences, roughly 23% recorded once. Time point meaning: persistent/refractory GD, antithyroid drugs over 5 years with positive TRAb. With RNA extracted from PBMCs as input, the TCR library was made. Sample: peripheral blood mononuclear cells (PBMCs), taken when the disease was refractory, from a patient treated with antithyroid drugs. These receptors all stem from a female donor with Graves disease.

With regard to this clonotype: It may be a read error: a sequence one base away is much more abundant. The chain links TRBV2 to TRBJ1-1; no reliable D call. CDR3 length: 13 residues. V was trimmed by 7 bases and J by 6 bases, leaving 15 bases between them. Germline V gene lookup returns CDR1 SNHLY and CDR2 FYNNEI. The CDR3 coding sequence is TGTGCCAGCAAACAGTCCGTGGGGTCTGAAGCTTTCTTT. Its translation: CASKQSVGSEAFF.

The chain has TRBV20-1 and TRBJ2-3; 13 bases line up with TRBD2. Germline V gene lookup returns CDR1 DFQATT and CDR2 SNEGSKA (reference sequence). This CDR3 is 17 amino acids long. V lost 1 base to trimming and J lost 0 bases; unmatched junction nucleotides: 4. In DNA form, the CDR3 reads TGCAGTGCTAGAGCTACTAGCGGGAGGGGTAGCACAGATACGCAGTATTTT. It is translated as CSARATSGRGSTDTQYF.

This clonotype was counted only a few times. Possible read error: a much larger clone is one base away. CDR3 sequence reads: CASRGRGYEQYF. The CDR3 DNA follows: TGTGCCAGCAGGGGCAGGGGCTACGAGCAGTACTTC. The chain has TRBV28 and TRBJ2-7, with D perhaps matching TRBD1 (6 bases). Germline CDR1 reads MDHEN; CDR2 reads SYDVKM. The CDR3 is 12 residues long. V lost 6 bases to trimming and J lost 3 bases, with 9 bases between them.

This clonotype has just a few counts. The chain links TRBV6-9 to TRBJ2-7; tentative D call: TRBD2 (5 bases). V was shortened by 3 bases and J by 3 bases, with 15 bases between the two germline ends. This CDR3 contains 15 residues. Germline-derived CDR1 and CDR2 are MNHGY and SVAAGI. CDR3 loop: CASSYLSSVDYEQYF. DNA of the CDR3: TGTGCCAGCAGTTACCTAAGTAGCGTGGACTACGAGCAGTACTTC.